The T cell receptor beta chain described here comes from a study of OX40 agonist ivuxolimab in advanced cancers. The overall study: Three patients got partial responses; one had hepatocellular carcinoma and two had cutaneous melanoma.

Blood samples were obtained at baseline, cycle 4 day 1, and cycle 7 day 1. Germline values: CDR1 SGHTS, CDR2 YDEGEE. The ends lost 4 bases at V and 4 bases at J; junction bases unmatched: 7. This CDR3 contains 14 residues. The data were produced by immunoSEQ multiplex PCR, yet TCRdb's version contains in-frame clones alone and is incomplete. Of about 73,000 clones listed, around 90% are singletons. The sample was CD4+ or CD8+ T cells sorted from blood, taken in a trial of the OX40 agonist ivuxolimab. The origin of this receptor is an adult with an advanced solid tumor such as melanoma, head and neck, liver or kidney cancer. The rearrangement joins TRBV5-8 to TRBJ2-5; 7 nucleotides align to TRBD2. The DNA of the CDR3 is TGTGCCAGCAGCCTTCTCGGGGAGGGAGAGACCCAGTACTTC. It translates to CASSLLGEGETQYF.